These T cell receptor beta chains were read from a single sample in a study of blood T cell repertoires in COVID-19. Libraries were prepared by immunoSEQ multiplex PCR; TCRdb keeps only in-frame clonotypes and omits some of them. The sample holds about 49,000 clones, about 85% seen once. The material sequenced was peripheral blood. These receptor sequences come from a human donor in a cohort sampled during active COVID-19. Each CDR3 is given with its conserved first and last residue. The D gene is left open where the match is weak. Part of the rows lack a size; the others show once, few, many or a class for expanded clones.

J	V	size	D	DNA	CDR3
TRBJ1-2	TRBV2	once	TRBD1	TGTGCCAGCAAAGGACAGGATAGAGGCTACACCTTC	CASKGQDRGYTF
TRBJ2-7	TRBV29-1	NA	NA	TGCAGCGTTGCCCAGGGGTCCCACGAGCAGTACTTC	CSVAQGSHEQYF
TRBJ2-1	TRBV7-8	NA	TRBD1	TGTGCCAGCACCCCTGGGTTGGGGACAGGGAACTTCTACAATGAGCAGTTCTTC	CASTPGLGTGNFYNEQFF
TRBJ2-3	TRBV7-3	NA	TRBD2	TGTGCCAGCAGCCATAGCGGGGGGGTGGCAGATACGCAGTATTTT	CASSHSGGVADTQYF
TRBJ2-1	TRBV4-1	NA	TRBD2	TGCGCCAGCAGCCAAGATCGGGGACTAGGTTACAATGAGCAGTTCTTC	CASSQDRGLGYNEQFF
TRBJ1-3	TRBV7-2	NA	NA	TGTGCCAGCAGCGCCCACAGGGCTCCAACTGGAAACACCATATATTTT	CASSAHRAPTGNTIYF
TRBJ2-6	TRBV7-8	NA	NA	TGTGCCAGCAGCCCAATCTCTGGGGCCAACGTCCTGACTTTC	CASSPISGANVLTF
TRBJ1-1	TRBV6-6	NA	TRBD1	TGTGCCAGCAGATATCGGGACAGCTCTACTGAAGCTTTCTTT	CASRYRDSSTEAFF
TRBJ2-3	TRBV7-3	NA	NA	TGTGCCAGCAGCTTAATAGGGGCCACAGATACGCAGTATTTT	CASSLIGATDTQYF
TRBJ1-3	TRBV6-5	once	TRBD1	TGTGCCAGCAGCCCGCGGACAGGGGGAAACACCATATATTTT	CASSPRTGGNTIYF
TRBJ1-4	TRBV6-6	NA	NA	TGTGCCAGCAGTTACTCATCGGTAGCGCCTAATGAAAAACTGTTTTTT	CASSYSSVAPNEKLFF
TRBJ2-3	TRBV10-1	NA	NA	TGCGCCAGCAGTGAATCTAGGCGTGGGACAGATACGCAGTATTTT	CASSESRRGTDTQYF
TRBJ2-1	TRBV30	NA	TRBD2	TGTGCCTGGGCCCCTGATTTGCGGGAGTTAAATGAGCAGTTCTTC	CAWAPDLRELNEQFF
TRBJ2-6	TRBV30	NA	NA	TGTGCCTGGATAACAGGGGGGGCTGGGGCCAACGTCCTGACTTTC	CAWITGGAGANVLTF
TRBJ2-2	TRBV6-1	NA	NA	TGTGCCAGCAGTGAATTTTTAGTGGGGCAGAAATACACCGGGGAGCTGTTTTTT	CASSEFLVGQKYTGELFF
TRBJ1-5	TRBV19	NA	NA	TGTGCCAGTAGTAGGGGCAGCACGCTCAATCAGCCCCAGCATTTT	CASSRGSTLNQPQHF
TRBJ1-2	TRBV9	NA	NA	TGTGCCAGCAGCGCCGAAGGAAGAACTACTAACTATGGCTACACCTTC	CASSAEGRTTNYGYTF
TRBJ1-4	TRBV11-2	NA	TRBD1	TGTGCCAGCAGCTTAGGTACAGCCTCAGGGGGTCGAGGTGAAAAACTGTTTTTT	CASSLGTASGGRGEKLFF
TRBJ2-5	TRBV5-8	few	NA	TGTGCCAGCAGCTCGCGAAAGACAGGTATCCAAGAGACCCAGTACTTC	CASSSRKTGIQETQYF
TRBJ2-3	TRBV7-3	NA	TRBD2	TGTGCCAGCAGCTTAGGCGGGAGGCTCTCAGATACGCAGTATTTT	CASSLGGRLSDTQYF
TRBJ1-1	TRBV18	NA	NA	TGTGCCAGCTCACCAACTCCCGGGTCATATAACACTGAAGCTTTCTTT	CASSPTPGSYNTEAFF
TRBJ2-5	TRBV11-3	NA	TRBD1	TGTGCCAGCAGCTTAGGGCAGGGGGCCGGAGAGACCCAGTACTTC	CASSLGQGAGETQYF
TRBJ2-5	TRBV7-2	NA	TRBD2	TGTGCCAGCAGCTCGAGCGGGAGAACGGAGACCCAGTACTTC	CASSSSGRTETQYF
TRBJ2-7	TRBV29-1	few	NA	TGCAGCGTTGAAGATGGGCGGGACGGAGCCTTCTACGAGCAGTACTTC	CSVEDGRDGAFYEQYF
TRBJ1-1	TRBV5-1	NA	NA	TGCGCCAGCAGCTTGGTCAGTAATTTGAACACTGAAGCTTTCTTT	CASSLVSNLNTEAFF
TRBJ1-2	TRBV5-5	NA	TRBD1	TGTGCCAGCAGCTTGGCCGCAGGGGGCGCCTATGGCTACACCTTC	CASSLAAGGAYGYTF
TRBJ2-3	TRBV5-1	NA	NA	TGCGCCAGCAGCTTGACGCGATCTAGCACAGATACGCAGTATTTT	CASSLTRSSTDTQYF
TRBJ1-6	TRBV9	NA	NA	TGTGCCAGCAGCGCGGGAGGGGCTTGGTCACCCCTCCACTTT	CASSAGGAWSPLHF
TRBJ1-1	TRBV15	NA	NA	TGTGCCACCAGCAGGGGACTGTCGAACACTGAAGCTTTCTTT	CATSRGLSNTEAFF
TRBJ1-1	TRBV18	once	NA	TGTGCCAGCTCATTGGACAGCCCTATCGGGAACACTGAAGCTTTCTTT	CASSLDSPIGNTEAFF
TRBJ2-5	TRBV7-9	once	TRBD2	TGTGCTTGTGAGCGGGGAGAAGAGACCCAGTACTTC	CACERGEETQYF
TRBJ1-1	TRBV12-3/TRBV12-4	few	NA	TGTGCCAGCAGCCCCTCGGAGAGCCCTGAAGCTTTCTTT	CASSPSESPEAFF
TRBJ2-1	TRBV10-3	NA	NA	TGTGCCATCAGTACAGCGGGTGGTAATGAGCAGTTCTTC	CAISTAGGNEQFF
TRBJ2-7	TRBV30	NA	TRBD1	TGTGCCTGGAGTGTATCCCAGGGGGCTGGCTACGAGCAGTACTTC	CAWSVSQGAGYEQYF
TRBJ2-5	TRBV24-1	NA	TRBD1	TGTGCCACCAGTGATTCCCGGACAGGGCAAGAGACCCAGTACTTC	CATSDSRTGQETQYF
TRBJ2-1	TRBV29-1	few	TRBD1	TGCAGCGTTGAGGGGACAGCGTTTAACAATGAGCAGTTCTTC	CSVEGTAFNNEQFF
TRBJ2-5	TRBV2	NA	TRBD1	TGTGCCAGCACCCTTCAGACAGGGGGAGAGACCCAGTACTTC	CASTLQTGGETQYF
TRBJ1-6	TRBV28	NA	NA	TGTGCCAGCAGTTTAAGCAGGGGTATGGGTAATTCACCCCTCCACTTT	CASSLSRGMGNSPLHF
TRBJ1-4	TRBV18	NA	NA	TGTGCCAGCTCACAACGGGGGACTCATGAAAAACTGTTTTTT	CASSQRGTHEKLFF